The 5 T cell receptor beta chains below were found in one sample sequenced in a study of blood T cell repertoires in COVID-19. Sequencing used immunoSEQ multiplex PCR; TCRdb keeps in-frame clones, though not all of them. The table lists 250,000 to 300,000 clones, around 91% of them singletons. Material for sequencing was peripheral blood. The receptors originated from a woman aged 55-75 years with acute or convalescent COVID-19.

The chain recombines TRBV2 with TRBJ1-5, with D perhaps TRBD1 (5 bases). This CDR3 contains 13 residues. Germline values: CDR1 SNHLY, CDR2 FYNNEI. Trimming stripped 8 bases from V and 4 bases from J, with 12 bases between. Written as DNA, the CDR3 is TGTGCCAGCGGAGGGGAGGGGAATCAGCCCCAGCATTTT. Translation gives CASGGEGNQPQHF.

V gene TRBV6-6 combines with J gene TRBJ2-1; TRBD1 matches 7 bases. Looked up from germline, CDR1 is MNHNY and CDR2 is SVGAGI (reference sequence). After removal of 6 bases from V and 4 bases from J, the junction contained 12 bases not matched to a gene. The CDR3 covers 16 residues. The CDR3 protein is CASRSRTGGPYNEQFF. The CDR3 nucleotides read TGTGCCAGCAGATCGAGGACAGGTGGACCATACAATGAGCAGTTCTTC.

V is TRBV3-1 (or the pseudogene TRBV3-2) and J is TRBJ2-5, with a tentative D call TRBD1 (6 bases). V gave up 1 base and J gave up 4 bases, with 22 bases separating them. This CDR3 is built from 18 residues. The germline V gene encodes CDR1 LGHDT and CDR2 YNNKEL (reference sequence). The CDR3 DNA reads TGTGCCAGCAGCCAAGTCCGATGGGACATTTACCAGGCAGAGACCCAGTACTTC. Amino acids: CASSQVRWDIYQAETQYF.

This clone came up once. The gene calls are TRBV2 and TRBJ2-7, with 9 bases fitting TRBD1. The CDR3 contains 15 residues. Losses at the gene ends were 8 bases for V and 2 bases for J; bases not matched to a gene: 10. Germline CDR1 reads SNHLY; CDR2 reads FYNNEI. DNA for the CDR3: TGTGCCAGCCTCCGGCCCGGGACAGGGACCTACGAGCAGTACTTC. Translating gives CASLRPGTGTYEQYF.

On this clone: The same CDR3 is also encoded by other DNA sequences in this sample. The chain carries TRBV24-1 and TRBJ2-1; D not certain. The CDR3 consists of 12 residues. The V gene's germline CDR1 is KGHDR and CDR2 SFDVKD. V shed 1 base and J shed 7 bases, with 4 bases lying between them. In nucleotides, the CDR3 is TGTGCCACCAGTGATTTAGCTAATGAGCAGTTCTTC. Its protein is CATSDLANEQFF.